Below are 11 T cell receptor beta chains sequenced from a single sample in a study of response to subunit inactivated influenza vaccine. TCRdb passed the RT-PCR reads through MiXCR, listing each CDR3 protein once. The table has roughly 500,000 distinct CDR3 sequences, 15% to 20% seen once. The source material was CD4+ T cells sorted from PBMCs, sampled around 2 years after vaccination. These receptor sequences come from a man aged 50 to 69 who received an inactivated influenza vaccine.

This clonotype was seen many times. CDR3 protein: CASSTGLAGTKNIQYF. CDR3 nucleotide sequence: TGTGCCAGCAGCACCGGACTAGCGGGAACCAAAAACATTCAGTACTTC. The J gene is TRBJ2-4, the V gene TRBV5-5; 12 bases are shared with TRBD2. With 4 bases clipped from V and 2 bases from J, the junction kept 4 bases outside the gene matches. Germline CDR1 and CDR2: SGHKS and YYEKEE (reference sequence). This CDR3 contains 16 residues.

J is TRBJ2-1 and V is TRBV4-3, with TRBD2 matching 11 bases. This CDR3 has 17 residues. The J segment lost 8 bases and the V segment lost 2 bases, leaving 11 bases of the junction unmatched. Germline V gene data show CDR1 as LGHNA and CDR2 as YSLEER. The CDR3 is CASSQRPSGGPGDEQFF. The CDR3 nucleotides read TGCGCCAGCAGCCAAAGACCTAGCGGGGGGCCCGGAGATGAGCAGTTCTTC.

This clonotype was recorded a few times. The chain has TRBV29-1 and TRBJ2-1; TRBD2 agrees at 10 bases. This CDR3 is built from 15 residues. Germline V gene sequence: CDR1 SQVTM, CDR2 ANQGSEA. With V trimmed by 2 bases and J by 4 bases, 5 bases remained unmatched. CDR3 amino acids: CSVERGLANYNEQFF. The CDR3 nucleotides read TGCAGCGTTGAACGGGGACTAGCGAATTACAATGAGCAGTTCTTC.

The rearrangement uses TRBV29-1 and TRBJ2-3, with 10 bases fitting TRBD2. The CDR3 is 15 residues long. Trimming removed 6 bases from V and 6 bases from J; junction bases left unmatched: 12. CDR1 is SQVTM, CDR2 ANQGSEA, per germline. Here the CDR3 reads CSVSTSGVGLDTQYF. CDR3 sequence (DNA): TGCAGCGTGTCAACTAGCGGGGTGGGGTTGGATACGCAGTATTTT.

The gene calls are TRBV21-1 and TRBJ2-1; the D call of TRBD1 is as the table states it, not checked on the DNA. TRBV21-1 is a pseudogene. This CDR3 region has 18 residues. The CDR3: CASSKYRRNGGHYNEQFF. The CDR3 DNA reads TGTGCCAGCAGCAAGTATCGGCGGAACGGGGGCCACTACAATGAGCAGTTCTTC.

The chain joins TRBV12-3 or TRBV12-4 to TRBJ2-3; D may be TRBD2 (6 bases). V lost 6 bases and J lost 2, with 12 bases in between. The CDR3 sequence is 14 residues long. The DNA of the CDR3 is TGTGCCAGCAGGGGAGGACCGCTCACAGATACGCAGTATTTT. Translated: CASRGGPLTDTQYF.

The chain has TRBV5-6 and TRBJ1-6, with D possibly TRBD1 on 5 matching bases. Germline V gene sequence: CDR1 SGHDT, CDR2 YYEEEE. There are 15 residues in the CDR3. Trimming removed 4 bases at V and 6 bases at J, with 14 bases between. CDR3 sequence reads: CASSQGPWANSPLHF. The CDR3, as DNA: TGTGCCAGCAGCCAGGGCCCCTGGGCTAATTCACCCCTCCACTTT. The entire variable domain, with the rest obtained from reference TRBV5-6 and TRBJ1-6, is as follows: DAGVTQSPTHLIKTRGQQVTLRCSPKSGHDTVSWYQQALGQGPQFIFQYYEEEERQRGNFPDRFSGHQFPNYSSELNVNALLLGDSALYLCASSQGPWANSPLHFGNGTRLTVT.

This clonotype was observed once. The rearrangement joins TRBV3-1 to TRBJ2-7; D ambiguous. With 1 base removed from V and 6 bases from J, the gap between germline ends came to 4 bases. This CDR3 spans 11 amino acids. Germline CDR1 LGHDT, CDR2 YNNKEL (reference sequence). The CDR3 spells CASSQAREQYF. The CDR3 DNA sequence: TGTGCCAGCAGCCAAGCCCGCGAGCAGTACTTC.

The CDR3 reads CASSLGASFDEAFF. The CDR3 bases are TGTGCCAGCAGCTTAGGGGCCTCGTTTGATGAAGCTTTCTTT. The chain employs TRBV7-6 and TRBJ1-1; D call uncertain. CDR3 length equals 14 residues. Per the germline V gene, CDR1 is SGHVS and CDR2 is FNYEAQ. V was clipped by 1 base and J by 7 bases, with 13 bases between them.

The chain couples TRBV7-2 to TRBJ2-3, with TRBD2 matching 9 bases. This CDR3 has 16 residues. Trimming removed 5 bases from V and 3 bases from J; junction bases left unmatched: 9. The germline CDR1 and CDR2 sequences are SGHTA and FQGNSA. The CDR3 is CASSARQAGGTDTQYF. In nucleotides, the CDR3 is TGTGCCAGCAGCGCCCGCCAAGCGGGAGGAACAGATACGCAGTATTTT.

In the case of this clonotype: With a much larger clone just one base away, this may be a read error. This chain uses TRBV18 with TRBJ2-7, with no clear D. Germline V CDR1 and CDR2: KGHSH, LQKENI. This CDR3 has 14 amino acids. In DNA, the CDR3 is TGTGCCAGCTCCCAAGGTCGTAGCTCCTACGAGCGGTACTTC. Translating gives CASSQGRSSYERYF.